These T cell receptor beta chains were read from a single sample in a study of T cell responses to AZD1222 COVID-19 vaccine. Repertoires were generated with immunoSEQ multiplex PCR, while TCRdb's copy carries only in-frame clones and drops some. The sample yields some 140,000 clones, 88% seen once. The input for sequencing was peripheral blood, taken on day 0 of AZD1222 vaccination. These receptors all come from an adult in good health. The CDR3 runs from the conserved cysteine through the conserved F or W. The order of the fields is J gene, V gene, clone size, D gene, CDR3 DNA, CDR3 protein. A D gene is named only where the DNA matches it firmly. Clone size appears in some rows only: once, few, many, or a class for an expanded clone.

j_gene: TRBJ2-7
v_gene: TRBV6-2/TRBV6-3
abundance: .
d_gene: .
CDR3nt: TGTGCCAGCAGTTATGTGGTCTGGAACAACTACGAGCAGTACTTC
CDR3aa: CASSYVVWNNYEQYF

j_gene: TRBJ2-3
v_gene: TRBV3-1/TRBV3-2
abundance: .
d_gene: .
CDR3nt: TGTGCCAGCAGCCAAGACCCTAGCGTTGCAGATACGCAGTATTTT
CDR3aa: CASSQDPSVADTQYF

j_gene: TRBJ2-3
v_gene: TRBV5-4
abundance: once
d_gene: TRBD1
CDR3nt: TGTGCCAGCAGCCGACAGGGACAAGATACGCAGTATTTT
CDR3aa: CASSRQGQDTQYF

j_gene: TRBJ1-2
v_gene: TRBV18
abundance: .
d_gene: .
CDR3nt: TGTGCCAGCTCACCCCCCACCCACACTAACTATGGCTACACCTTC
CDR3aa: CASSPPTHTNYGYTF

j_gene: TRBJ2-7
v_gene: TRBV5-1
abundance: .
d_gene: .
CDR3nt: TGCGCCAGCAGCTTGGACGGGAAAAGCTACGAGCAGTACTTC
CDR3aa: CASSLDGKSYEQYF

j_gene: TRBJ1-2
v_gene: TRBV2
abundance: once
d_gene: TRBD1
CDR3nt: TGTGCCAGCAGTGTGGCAGGGGGAGTCAACTATGGCTACACCTTC
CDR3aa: CASSVAGGVNYGYTF

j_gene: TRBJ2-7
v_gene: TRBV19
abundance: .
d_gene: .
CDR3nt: TGTGCCAGTAGTCCCGGGAGAGGGGAGAGCTCCTACGAGCAGTACTTC
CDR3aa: CASSPGRGESSYEQYF

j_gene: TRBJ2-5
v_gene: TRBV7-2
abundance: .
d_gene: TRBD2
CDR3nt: TGTGCCAGCAGCTTAGCGCCGGGACTAGCGGGGGGGCTTGAGACCCAGTACTTC
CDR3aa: CASSLAPGLAGGLETQYF

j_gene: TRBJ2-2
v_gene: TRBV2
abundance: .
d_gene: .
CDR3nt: TGTGCCAGCCAGGGGCTTGCTAACACCGGGGAGCTGTTTTTT
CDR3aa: CASQGLANTGELFF

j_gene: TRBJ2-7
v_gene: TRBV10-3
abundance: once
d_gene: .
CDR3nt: TGTGCCATCAGGGCAGGGAACTCCTACGAGCAGTACTTC
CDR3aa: CAIRAGNSYEQYF

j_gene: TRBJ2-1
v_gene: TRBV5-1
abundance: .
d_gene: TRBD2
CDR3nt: TGCGCCAGCAGCTTGTCGCTAGCGGGGGGTAATGAGCAGTTCTTC
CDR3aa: CASSLSLAGGNEQFF

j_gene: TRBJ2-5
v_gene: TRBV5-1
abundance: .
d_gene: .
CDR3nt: TGCGCCAGCAGCTCGTCATCGGGGGAAGAGACCCAGTACTTC
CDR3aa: CASSSSSGEETQYF

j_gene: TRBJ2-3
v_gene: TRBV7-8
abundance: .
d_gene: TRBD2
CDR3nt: TGTGCCAGCAGTGCTACTAGCGGGGGGGCTGCTTACACAGATACGCAGTATTTT
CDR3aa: CASSATSGGAAYTDTQYF

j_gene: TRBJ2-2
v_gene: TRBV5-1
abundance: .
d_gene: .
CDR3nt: TGCGCCAGCAGCTTGACAGGAGTAGACACCGGGGAGCTGTTTTTT
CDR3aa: CASSLTGVDTGELFF

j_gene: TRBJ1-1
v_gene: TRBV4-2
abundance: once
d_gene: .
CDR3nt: TGTGCCAGCAGCCAAGAGACGAGACTTAGGGTAGGAACTGAAGCTTTCTTT
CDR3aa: CASSQETRLRVGTEAFF

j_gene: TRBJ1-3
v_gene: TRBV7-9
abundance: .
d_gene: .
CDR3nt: TGTGCCAGCAGCTATAACGCTGCCTCTGGAAACACCATATATTTT
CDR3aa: CASSYNAASGNTIYF

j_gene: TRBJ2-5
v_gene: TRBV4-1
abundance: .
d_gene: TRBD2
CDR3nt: TGCGCCAGCAGCCAGGACGGGACTAGCGGGGGTGAGACCCAGTACTTC
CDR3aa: CASSQDGTSGGETQYF

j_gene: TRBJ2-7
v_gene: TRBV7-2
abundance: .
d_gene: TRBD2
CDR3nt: TGTGCCAGCAGGGTTAGCGGGGGGAGGTACGAGCAGTACTTC
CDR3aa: CASRVSGGRYEQYF

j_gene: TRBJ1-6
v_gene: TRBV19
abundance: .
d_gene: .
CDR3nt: TGTGCCAGCCGGGACCTAGATAATTCACCCCTCCACTTT
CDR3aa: CASRDLDNSPLHF

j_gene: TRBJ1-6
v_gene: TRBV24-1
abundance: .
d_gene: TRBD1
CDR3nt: TGTGCCACCAGCCAGGGGGGAAATTCACCCCTCCACTTT
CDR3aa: CATSQGGNSPLHF

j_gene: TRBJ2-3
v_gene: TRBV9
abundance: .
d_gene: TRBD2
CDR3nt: TGTGCCAGCAGCGCAGGACTAGCGGGGGGTCTAACAGATACGCAGTATTTT
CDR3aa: CASSAGLAGGLTDTQYF

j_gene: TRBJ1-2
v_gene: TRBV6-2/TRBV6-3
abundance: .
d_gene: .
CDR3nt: TGTGCCAGCAGTTACTCTGGCAGGGGTGACTATGGCTACACCTTC
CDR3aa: CASSYSGRGDYGYTF

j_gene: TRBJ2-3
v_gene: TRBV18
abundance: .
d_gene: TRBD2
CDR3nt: TGTGCCAGCTCATCGGTCAGCGGGGGCACAGATACGCAGTATTTT
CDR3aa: CASSSVSGGTDTQYF

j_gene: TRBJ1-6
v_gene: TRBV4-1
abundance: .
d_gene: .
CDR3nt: TGCGCCAGCAGCCAAGATATCGGCCTTCTTAATTCACCCCTCCACTTT
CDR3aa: CASSQDIGLLNSPLHF

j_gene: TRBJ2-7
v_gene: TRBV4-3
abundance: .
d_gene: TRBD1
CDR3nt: TGCGCCAGCAGCCCTGACCTCACCCGGGACAGCGAGCAGTACTTC
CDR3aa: CASSPDLTRDSEQYF

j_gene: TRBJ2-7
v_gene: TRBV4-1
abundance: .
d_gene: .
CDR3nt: TGCGCCAGCAGCCAAGAGGCGGCAGGGAGCGTGTACGAGCAGTACTTC
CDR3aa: CASSQEAAGSVYEQYF

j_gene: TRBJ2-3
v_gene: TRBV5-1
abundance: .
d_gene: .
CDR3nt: TGCGCCAGCAGCCCGGGGGATAGCACAGATACGCAGTATTTT
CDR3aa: CASSPGDSTDTQYF

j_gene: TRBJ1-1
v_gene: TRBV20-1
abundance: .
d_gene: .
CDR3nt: TGCAGTGCTAGTAAACAGGAATCGAACACTGAAGCTTTCTTT
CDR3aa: CSASKQESNTEAFF

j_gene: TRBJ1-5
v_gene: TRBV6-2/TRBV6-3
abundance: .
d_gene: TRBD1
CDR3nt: TGTGCCAGCAGCCAACGGACAGGGGCCCGCAATCAGCCCCAGCATTTT
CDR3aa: CASSQRTGARNQPQHF

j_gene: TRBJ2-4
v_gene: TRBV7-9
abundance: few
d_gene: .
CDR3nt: TGTGCCAGCAGCTTATTAGGTCAGGGGACCAAAAACATTCAGTACTTC
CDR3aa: CASSLLGQGTKNIQYF

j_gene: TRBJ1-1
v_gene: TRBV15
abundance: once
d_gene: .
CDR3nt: TGTGCCACCAGCAGAGATTTGGGCGGTGAAGCTTTCTTT
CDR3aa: CATSRDLGGEAFF

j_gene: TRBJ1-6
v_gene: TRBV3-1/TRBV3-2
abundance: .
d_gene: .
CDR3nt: TGTGCCAGCAGCCCCCCCGAAACAGGCCTTAATTCACCCCTCCACTTT
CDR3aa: CASSPPETGLNSPLHF

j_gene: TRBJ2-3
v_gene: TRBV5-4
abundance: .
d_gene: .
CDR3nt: TGTGCCAGCAGCCGGGGAACAGATGCGGATACGCAGTATTTT
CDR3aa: CASSRGTDADTQYF

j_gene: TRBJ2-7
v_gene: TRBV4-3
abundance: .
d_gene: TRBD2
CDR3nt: TGCGCCAGCAGCCAAGATCTAAGCGGGAACTCCTACGAGCAGTACTTC
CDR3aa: CASSQDLSGNSYEQYF

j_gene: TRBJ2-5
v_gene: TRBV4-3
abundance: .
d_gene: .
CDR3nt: TGCGCCAGCAGCCAAAGTCTCCGACCGACCGGGGAGACCCAGTACTTC
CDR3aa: CASSQSLRPTGETQYF

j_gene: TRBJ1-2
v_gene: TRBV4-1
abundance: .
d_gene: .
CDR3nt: TGCGCCAGCAGCCAAGGTCCCCTGGGGGGCCGAGCTAACTATGGCTACACCTTC
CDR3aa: CASSQGPLGGRANYGYTF

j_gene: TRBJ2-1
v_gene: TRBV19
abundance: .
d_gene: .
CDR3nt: TGTGCCAGTAAGATCAGGGGAGGGGATGAGCAGTTCTTC
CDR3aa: CASKIRGGDEQFF

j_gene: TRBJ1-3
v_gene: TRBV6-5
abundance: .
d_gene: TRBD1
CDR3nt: TGTGCCAGCAGCCTCGGACAGGGGGAGGCTTACACCATATATTTT
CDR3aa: CASSLGQGEAYTIYF

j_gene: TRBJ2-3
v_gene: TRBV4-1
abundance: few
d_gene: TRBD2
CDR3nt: TGCGCCAGCAGCCAAGTTGCGGGGGGCAGCACAGATACGCAGTATTTT
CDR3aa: CASSQVAGGSTDTQYF

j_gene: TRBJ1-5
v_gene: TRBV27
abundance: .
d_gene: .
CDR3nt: TGTGCCAGCAGTTTATTGGGCCCCGATCAGCCCCAGCATTTT
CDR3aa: CASSLLGPDQPQHF

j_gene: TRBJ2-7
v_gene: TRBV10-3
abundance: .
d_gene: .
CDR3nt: TGTGCCATCAGTGAGGGGTACTCCTACGAGCAGTACTTC
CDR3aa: CAISEGYSYEQYF

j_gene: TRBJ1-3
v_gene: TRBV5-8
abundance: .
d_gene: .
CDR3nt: TGTGCCAGCAGCTTGTTAGGCAGCCGCCTCTCTGGAAACACCATATATTTT
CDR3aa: CASSLLGSRLSGNTIYF

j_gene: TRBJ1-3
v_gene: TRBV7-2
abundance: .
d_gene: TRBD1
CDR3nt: TGTGCCAGCAGCGCCGACAGGGTCTCTGGAAACACCATATATTTT
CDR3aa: CASSADRVSGNTIYF

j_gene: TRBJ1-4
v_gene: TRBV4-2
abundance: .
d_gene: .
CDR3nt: TGTGCCAGCAGCCAAGACTCGGCCTTTAATGAAAAACTGTTTTTT
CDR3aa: CASSQDSAFNEKLFF

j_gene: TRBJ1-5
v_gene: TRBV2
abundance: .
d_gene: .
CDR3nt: TGTGCCAGCAGTGATCACCGGAGCAATCAGCCCCAGCATTTT
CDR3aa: CASSDHRSNQPQHF

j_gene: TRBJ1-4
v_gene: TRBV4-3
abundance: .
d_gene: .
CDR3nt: TGCGCCAGCAGCCAGCGGCGGACAGCTAATGAAAAACTGTTTTTT
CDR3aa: CASSQRRTANEKLFF

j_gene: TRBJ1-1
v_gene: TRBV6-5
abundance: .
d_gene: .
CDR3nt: TGTGCCAGCAGTTACTCGGGAGGACGGTTGAACACTGAAGCTTTCTTT
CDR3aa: CASSYSGGRLNTEAFF

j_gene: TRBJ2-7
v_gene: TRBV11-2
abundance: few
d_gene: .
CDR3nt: TGTGCCAGCAGCTTCGTTGGGAAGAATTACGAGCAGTACTTC
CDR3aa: CASSFVGKNYEQYF

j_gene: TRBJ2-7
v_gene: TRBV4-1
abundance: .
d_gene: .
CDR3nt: TGCGCCAGCAGCCATTCAGGGTCCTACGAGCAGTACTTC
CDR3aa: CASSHSGSYEQYF

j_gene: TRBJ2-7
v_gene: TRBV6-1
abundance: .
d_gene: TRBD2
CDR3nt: TGTGCCAGCAGTGAAGTGGTAGTTAGCGGGGGGTCCTCCTACGAGCAGTACTTC
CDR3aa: CASSEVVVSGGSSYEQYF

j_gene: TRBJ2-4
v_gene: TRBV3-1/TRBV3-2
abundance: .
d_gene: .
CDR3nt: TGTGCCAGCAGCATCGGGGAGTGGCGGGGTCGTGTGGGCATTCAGTACTTC
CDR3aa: CASSIGEWRGRVGIQYF

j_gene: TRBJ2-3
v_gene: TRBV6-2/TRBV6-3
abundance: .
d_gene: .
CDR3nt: TGTGCCAGCAGTTATCGGCGCACAGATACGCAGTATTTT
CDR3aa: CASSYRRTDTQYF

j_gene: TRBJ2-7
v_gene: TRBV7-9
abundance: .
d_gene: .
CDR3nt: TGTGCCAGCGGGAGGACAGCCCCCTACGAGCAGTACTTC
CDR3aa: CASGRTAPYEQYF

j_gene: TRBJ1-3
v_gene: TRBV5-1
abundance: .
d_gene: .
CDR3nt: TGCGCCAGCAGCTTGAGCGGACTCCCGGCTGGAAACACCATATATTTT
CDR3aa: CASSLSGLPAGNTIYF

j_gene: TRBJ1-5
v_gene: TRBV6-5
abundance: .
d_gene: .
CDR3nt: TGTGCCAGCAGTTACACCGATCGCGATCAGCCCCAGCATTTT
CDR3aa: CASSYTDRDQPQHF

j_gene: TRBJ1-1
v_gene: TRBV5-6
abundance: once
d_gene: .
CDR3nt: TGTGCCAGCAGCTTACAGGGACGGCTGAACACTGAAGCTTTCTTT
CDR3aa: CASSLQGRLNTEAFF